In its sample, the clone carrying this TCR beta chain was seen a few times. The V gene's germline CDR1 is SGHTA and CDR2 FQGTGA. This CDR3 comprises 14 residues. Deletions cut 2 bases from V and 0 bases from J, with 7 bases between. One entry per CDR3 protein, called by TCRdb with MiXCR from the 5' RACE reads. Among about 280,000 distinct CDR3 sequences listed, 8.2% were seen once. The data are from a study of T-cell memory formation after mild COVID-19. The receptor's source is a man between 18 and 35 years old who had mild COVID-19 (a few samples of this study predate the infection). Cell type and time point are not known. Specimen: PBMCs or a T cell subset sorted from them (not recorded which). This chain links TRBV7-3 with TRBJ1-2; no firm D call. Written as DNA, the CDR3 is TGTGCCAGCAGCTTATCGCCAGCTAACTATGGCTACACCTTC. It translates to CASSLSPANYGYTF.